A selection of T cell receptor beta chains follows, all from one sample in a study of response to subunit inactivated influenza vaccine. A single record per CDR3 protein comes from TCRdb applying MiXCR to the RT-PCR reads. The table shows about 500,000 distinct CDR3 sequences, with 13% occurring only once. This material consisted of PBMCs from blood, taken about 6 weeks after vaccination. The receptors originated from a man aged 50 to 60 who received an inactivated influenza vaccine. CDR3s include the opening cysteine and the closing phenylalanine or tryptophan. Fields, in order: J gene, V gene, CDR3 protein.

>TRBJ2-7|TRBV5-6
CASATGQLTSYEQYF
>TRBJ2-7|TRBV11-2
CASSRLAGGPVNEQYF
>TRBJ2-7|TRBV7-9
CASSLIRDVGYEQYF
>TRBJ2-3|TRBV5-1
CASSLGGGAPDTQYF
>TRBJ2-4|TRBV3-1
CASSQQVGGHYF
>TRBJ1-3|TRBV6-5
CASSYSTGGSGNTIYF
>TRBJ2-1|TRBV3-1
CASSPFWAPGNEQFF
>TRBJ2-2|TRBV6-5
CASSYSFTGTNTGELFF
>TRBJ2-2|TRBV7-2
CASSFDRGYTGELFF
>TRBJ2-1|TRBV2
CASSDWNEQFF
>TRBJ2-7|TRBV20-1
CSARGVLAYEQYF
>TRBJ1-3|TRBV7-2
CASSLGTQGNTIYF
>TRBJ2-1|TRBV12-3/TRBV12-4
CASSKQGHEQFF
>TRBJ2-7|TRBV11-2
CASGRQSYEQYF
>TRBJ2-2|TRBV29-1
CSVAGNTGELFF
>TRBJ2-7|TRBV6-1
CASSEPGVASYEQYF
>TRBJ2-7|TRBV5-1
CASSLEAEQYF
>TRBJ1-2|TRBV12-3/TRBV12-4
CASSRQGNYYGYTF
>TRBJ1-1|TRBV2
CASTVDRSGGTEAFF
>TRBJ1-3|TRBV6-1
CASSETDLGNTIYF
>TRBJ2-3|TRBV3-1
CASSKRGISTDTQYF
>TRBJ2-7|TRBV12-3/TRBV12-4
CASRLGWGDTSSYEQYF
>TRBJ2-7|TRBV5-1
CASSPIAGAYEQYF
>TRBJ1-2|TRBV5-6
CASSFGRRGYTF
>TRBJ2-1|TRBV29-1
CSAKDGPLPYNEQFF
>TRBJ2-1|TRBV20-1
CSASNRNEQFF
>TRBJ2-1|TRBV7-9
CASSLPGMLNEQFF
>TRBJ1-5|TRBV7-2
CASSLGTGMGQPQHF
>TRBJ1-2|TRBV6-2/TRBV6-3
CASSRDRGFYTF
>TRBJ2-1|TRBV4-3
CASSLGEGADSYNEQFF